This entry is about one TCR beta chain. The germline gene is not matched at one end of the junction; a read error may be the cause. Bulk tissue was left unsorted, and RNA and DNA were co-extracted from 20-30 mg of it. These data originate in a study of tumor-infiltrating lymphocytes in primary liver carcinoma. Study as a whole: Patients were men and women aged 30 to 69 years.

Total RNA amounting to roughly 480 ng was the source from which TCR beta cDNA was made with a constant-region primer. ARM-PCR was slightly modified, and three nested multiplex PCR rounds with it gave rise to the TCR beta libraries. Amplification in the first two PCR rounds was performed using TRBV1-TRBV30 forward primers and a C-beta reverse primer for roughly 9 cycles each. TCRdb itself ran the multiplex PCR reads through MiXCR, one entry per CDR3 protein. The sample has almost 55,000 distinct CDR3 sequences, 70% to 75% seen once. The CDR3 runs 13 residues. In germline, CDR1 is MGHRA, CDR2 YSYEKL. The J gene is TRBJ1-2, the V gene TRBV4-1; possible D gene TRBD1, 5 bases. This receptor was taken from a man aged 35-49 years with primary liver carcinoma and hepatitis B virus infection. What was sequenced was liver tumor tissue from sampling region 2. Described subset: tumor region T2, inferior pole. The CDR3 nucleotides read TGCGTCAGCAACGAGACAGCTAACTATGACTACACCTTC. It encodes CVSNETANYDYTF.